This T cell receptor (beta chain) was obtained from a study of control samples from healthy donors and cancer patients. The table came from immunoSEQ multiplex PCR; TCRdb's copy has only in-frame clones and leaves some out. The sample yields around 75,000 clones, around 92% seen once. Germline CDR1 and CDR2: SGHRS and YFSETQ. Deletions cut 4 bases from V and 9 bases from J, with 11 bases between. The CDR3 length is 12 residues. Sequencing was done on a sample of blood. This TCR was recovered from a woman aged 55 to 70 in good health. The V call is TRBV5-1, the J call TRBJ2-1, with D hard to call. This CDR3 is CASSTTMSEQFF. The CDR3 DNA sequence: TGCGCCAGCAGCACCACTATGAGTGAGCAGTTCTTC.